Listed below are T cell receptor beta chains from one sample, sequenced in a study of identical twins. TCRdb reprocessed the 5' RACE reads via MiXCR and lists one record per CDR3 protein. This sample has under 250,000 distinct CDR3 sequences, with less than 10% found just once. The sequencing input was memory (CD45RO+) T cells sorted from blood. The receptors here all came from a woman younger than 30 in good health. Both conserved end residues are part of each CDR3. Each record gives: J gene, D gene, V gene, clone size, CDR3 DNA, CDR3 protein. D genes are given only for firm matches. Only part of the rows carry a size: once, few, many, or a class if the clone is expanded.

J gene: TRBJ2-3
D gene: TRBD2
V gene: TRBV11-2
clone size: NA
CDR3 DNA: TGTGCCAGCAGCTTAGGGTCCCTCTCTAGCGGAAGCACAGATACGCAGTATTTT
CDR3 protein: CASSLGSLSSGSTDTQYF

J gene: TRBJ2-1
D gene: TRBD2
V gene: TRBV6-2/TRBV6-3
clone size: NA
CDR3 DNA: TGTGCCAGCATCGGACTAGCGGGAGCAGATGAGCAGTTCTTC
CDR3 protein: CASIGLAGADEQFF

J gene: TRBJ1-1
D gene: NA
V gene: TRBV7-9
clone size: few
CDR3 DNA: TGTGCCAGCAGCTTACTACAGGGCTTAGCTTTCTTT
CDR3 protein: CASSLLQGLAFF

J gene: TRBJ2-7
D gene: NA
V gene: TRBV20-1
clone size: many
CDR3 DNA: TGCAGTGCTAGAGGGGCAGGGAGCTCCTACGAGCAGTACTTC
CDR3 protein: CSARGAGSSYEQYF

J gene: TRBJ2-1
D gene: TRBD2
V gene: TRBV5-1
clone size: many
CDR3 DNA: TGCGCCAGCAGCTTGGCCCAGCGGGAGAGTGGGAAGTTCTTC
CDR3 protein: CASSLAQRESGKFF

J gene: TRBJ1-4
D gene: NA
V gene: TRBV6-1
clone size: few
CDR3 DNA: TGTGCCAGCACGGAGCGAGGGACTAATGAAAAACTGTTTTTT
CDR3 protein: CASTERGTNEKLFF

J gene: TRBJ2-1
D gene: TRBD2
V gene: TRBV14
clone size: NA
CDR3 DNA: TGTGCCAGCAGCCAAGAAGTAGGAAGCGGGAGGGCCGCCTATGAGCAGTTCTTC
CDR3 protein: CASSQEVGSGRAAYEQFF

J gene: TRBJ2-1
D gene: TRBD2
V gene: TRBV11-3
clone size: NA
CDR3 DNA: TGTGCCAGCAGCTTGATTCCGGGACTAGCGGCCGATGAGCAGTTCTTC
CDR3 protein: CASSLIPGLAADEQFF

J gene: TRBJ2-7
D gene: NA
V gene: TRBV10-3
clone size: few
CDR3 DNA: TGTGCCATCGGGGGCTCCTACGAGCAGTACTTC
CDR3 protein: CAIGGSYEQYF

J gene: TRBJ2-2
D gene: NA
V gene: TRBV12-3/TRBV12-4
clone size: many
CDR3 DNA: TGTGCCAGCACCGAATTTAGGGACACCGGGGAGCTGTTTTTT
CDR3 protein: CASTEFRDTGELFF

J gene: TRBJ2-7
D gene: NA
V gene: TRBV28
clone size: NA
CDR3 DNA: TGTGCCAGCAGTAACCTACAGGGCGTAGGGGAGCAGTACTTC
CDR3 protein: CASSNLQGVGEQYF

J gene: TRBJ2-2
D gene: NA
V gene: TRBV20-1
clone size: few
CDR3 DNA: TGCAGTGCTAAATACCCCGGGACCCACACCGGGGAGCTGTTTTTT
CDR3 protein: CSAKYPGTHTGELFF

J gene: TRBJ2-3
D gene: TRBD2
V gene: TRBV2
clone size: NA
CDR3 DNA: TGTGCCAGCAGCCTCGTCTGGACTAGCGGGAAGATCACAGATACGCAGTATTTT
CDR3 protein: CASSLVWTSGKITDTQYF

J gene: TRBJ1-3
D gene: NA
V gene: TRBV12-3/TRBV12-4
clone size: many
CDR3 DNA: TGTGCCAGCAGTTTACAGGGAAGAAACACCATATATTTT
CDR3 protein: CASSLQGRNTIYF

J gene: TRBJ2-7
D gene: NA
V gene: TRBV20-1
clone size: NA
CDR3 DNA: TGCAGTGCTGCGTTAGACTCCCCGTCATTCTGCGAGCAGTACTTC
CDR3 protein: CSAALDSPSFCEQYF

J gene: TRBJ2-1
D gene: TRBD1
V gene: TRBV7-2
clone size: many
CDR3 DNA: TGTGCCAGCAGCTTAGATAGGAACAGGGGCAATGAGCAGTTCTTC
CDR3 protein: CASSLDRNRGNEQFF

J gene: TRBJ2-3
D gene: NA
V gene: TRBV7-2
clone size: many
CDR3 DNA: TGTGCCAGCAGCTTAATTAGAGATACGCAGTATTTT
CDR3 protein: CASSLIRDTQYF

J gene: TRBJ2-7
D gene: NA
V gene: TRBV27
clone size: NA
CDR3 DNA: TGTGCCAGCAGGGGGGTCGGGGAGGTGGGCTACGAGCAGTACTTC
CDR3 protein: CASRGVGEVGYEQYF

J gene: TRBJ1-1
D gene: NA
V gene: TRBV7-9
clone size: few
CDR3 DNA: TGTGCCAGCAGCCACGCTTCGGGAGGGGACACTGAAGCTTTCTTT
CDR3 protein: CASSHASGGDTEAFF

J gene: TRBJ2-7
D gene: TRBD1
V gene: TRBV20-1
clone size: NA
CDR3 DNA: TGCAGTGCGAGCCGGGACAGGGGGTACGAGCAGTACTTC
CDR3 protein: CSASRDRGYEQYF

J gene: TRBJ1-3
D gene: NA
V gene: TRBV6-1
clone size: NA
CDR3 DNA: TGTGCCAGCAGCCTCTCGGTCGGTACTGGAAACACCATATATTTT
CDR3 protein: CASSLSVGTGNTIYF

J gene: TRBJ2-1
D gene: NA
V gene: TRBV12-3/TRBV12-4
clone size: many
CDR3 DNA: TGTGCCAGCACTCTGGTCATCTACAATGAGCAGTTCTTC
CDR3 protein: CASTLVIYNEQFF

J gene: TRBJ2-1
D gene: TRBD2
V gene: TRBV20-1
clone size: many
CDR3 DNA: TGCAGTGCTAGTGGGGTGTTAGCGGGAGACAATGAGCAGTTCTTC
CDR3 protein: CSASGVLAGDNEQFF

J gene: TRBJ1-3
D gene: NA
V gene: TRBV10-3
clone size: NA
CDR3 DNA: TGTGCCATCGGGGCAGGGAGTCGGTCTGGAAACACCATATATTTT
CDR3 protein: CAIGAGSRSGNTIYF

J gene: TRBJ2-7
D gene: TRBD2
V gene: TRBV7-8
clone size: many
CDR3 DNA: TGTGCCAGCAGCTTAATGCTAGCGGGGGCCGGAGAGCAGTACTTC
CDR3 protein: CASSLMLAGAGEQYF

J gene: TRBJ1-5
D gene: NA
V gene: TRBV6-2/TRBV6-3
clone size: few
CDR3 DNA: TGTGCCAGCAGTTTGACGGCTTCGCCCCAGCATTTT
CDR3 protein: CASSLTASPQHF

J gene: TRBJ1-3
D gene: NA
V gene: TRBV6-5
clone size: many
CDR3 DNA: TGTGCCAGCAGTTACACAGCCTCTGGAAACACCATATATTTT
CDR3 protein: CASSYTASGNTIYF

J gene: TRBJ2-5
D gene: NA
V gene: TRBV6-1
clone size: few
CDR3 DNA: TGTGCCAGCAATCAGCCCGGGGGCGCGGAAGAGACCCAGTACTTC
CDR3 protein: CASNQPGGAEETQYF

J gene: TRBJ2-1
D gene: TRBD2
V gene: TRBV9
clone size: few
CDR3 DNA: TGTGCCAGCAGCGTAGGTGGCAGCGGGAGTTACAATGAGCAGTTCTTC
CDR3 protein: CASSVGGSGSYNEQFF

J gene: TRBJ2-7
D gene: NA
V gene: TRBV7-8
clone size: few
CDR3 DNA: TGTGCCAGCAGCTTTGAACTGACCTACGAGCAGTACTTC
CDR3 protein: CASSFELTYEQYF

J gene: TRBJ2-6
D gene: NA
V gene: TRBV7-8
clone size: NA
CDR3 DNA: TGTGCCAGCAGCCTGTCCGAGAGGGTGGGATCTGGGGCCAACGTCCTGACTTTC
CDR3 protein: CASSLSERVGSGANVLTF

J gene: TRBJ2-2
D gene: TRBD2
V gene: TRBV7-9
clone size: many
CDR3 DNA: TGTGCCAGCAGCCGGACTAGCCTGAGCACCGGGGAGCTGTTTTTT
CDR3 protein: CASSRTSLSTGELFF

J gene: TRBJ2-1
D gene: TRBD2
V gene: TRBV20-1
clone size: many
CDR3 DNA: TGCAGTGCTAGAGCTAGCGGGAGGGCCGATGAGCAGTTCTTC
CDR3 protein: CSARASGRADEQFF

J gene: TRBJ2-7
D gene: NA
V gene: TRBV20-1
clone size: NA
CDR3 DNA: TGCAGTGCTAGAACCCCGGGGTCTGACGAGCAGTACTTC
CDR3 protein: CSARTPGSDEQYF

J gene: TRBJ2-3
D gene: NA
V gene: TRBV24-1
clone size: NA
CDR3 DNA: TGTGCCACCAGGGACGCAAGCACAGATACGCAGTATTTT
CDR3 protein: CATRDASTDTQYF

J gene: TRBJ2-5
D gene: NA
V gene: TRBV11-2
clone size: many
CDR3 DNA: TGTGCCAGCAGCTTAAAAGAGACCCAGTACTTC
CDR3 protein: CASSLKETQYF

J gene: TRBJ1-1
D gene: TRBD1
V gene: TRBV12-3/TRBV12-4
clone size: NA
CDR3 DNA: TGTGCCAGCAGTTTATCCGACAGGGGGCCGTGGACTGAAGCTTTCTTT
CDR3 protein: CASSLSDRGPWTEAFF

J gene: TRBJ2-7
D gene: NA
V gene: TRBV12-3/TRBV12-4
clone size: many
CDR3 DNA: TGTGCCAGCAGTTTGATGCCGTACGAGCAGTACTTC
CDR3 protein: CASSLMPYEQYF

J gene: TRBJ1-4
D gene: NA
V gene: TRBV23-1
clone size: NA
CDR3 DNA: TGCGCCAGCCGCGCGGGTCGGGGAGAGGAAAAACTGTTTTTT
CDR3 protein: CASRAGRGEEKLFF

J gene: TRBJ1-2
D gene: NA
V gene: TRBV7-2
clone size: NA
CDR3 DNA: TGTGCCAGCATGTTTAACTATGGCTACACCTTC
CDR3 protein: CASMFNYGYTF

J gene: TRBJ2-2
D gene: NA
V gene: TRBV11-3
clone size: few
CDR3 DNA: TGTGCCAGCAGCCCCCGGACTGCGAACACCGGGGAGCTGTTTTTT
CDR3 protein: CASSPRTANTGELFF

J gene: TRBJ2-7
D gene: TRBD1
V gene: TRBV5-1
clone size: NA
CDR3 DNA: TGCGCCAGCAGCTTGGATGGGACAGTATCCGAGCAGTACTTC
CDR3 protein: CASSLDGTVSEQYF

J gene: TRBJ2-7
D gene: NA
V gene: TRBV10-2
clone size: NA
CDR3 DNA: TGCGCCAGCAGTGCGGGGCGGGACTCCTACGAGCAGTACTTC
CDR3 protein: CASSAGRDSYEQYF

J gene: TRBJ2-3
D gene: TRBD2
V gene: TRBV20-1
clone size: NA
CDR3 DNA: TGCAGTGCTAGAGATACGTGGTCTCGCCGGACTAGCGAGGGGAAAACAGATACGCAGTATTTT
CDR3 protein: CSARDTWSRRTSEGKTDTQYF

J gene: TRBJ2-6
D gene: NA
V gene: TRBV7-2
clone size: NA
CDR3 DNA: TGTGCCAGCAGCCCGACGGTCTCCCGCTCTGGGGCCAACGTCCTGACTTTC
CDR3 protein: CASSPTVSRSGANVLTF

J gene: TRBJ2-1
D gene: TRBD1
V gene: TRBV6-1
clone size: NA
CDR3 DNA: TGTGCCAGCAAGGGGACAGGGGGTTACAATGAGCAGTTCTTC
CDR3 protein: CASKGTGGYNEQFF

J gene: TRBJ2-1
D gene: TRBD2
V gene: TRBV7-8
clone size: few
CDR3 DNA: TGTGCCAGCAGCCCCCGACTAGCGGGGGGGCTCTATGAGCAGTTCTTC
CDR3 protein: CASSPRLAGGLYEQFF

J gene: TRBJ1-5
D gene: NA
V gene: TRBV2
clone size: NA
CDR3 DNA: TGTGCCAGCAGTTTGGAGGTGGGACAGCCCCAGCATTTT
CDR3 protein: CASSLEVGQPQHF

J gene: TRBJ1-1
D gene: NA
V gene: TRBV20-1
clone size: few
CDR3 DNA: TGCAGTGCTAGTGGCAGGGCGAGAGGTCACACTGAAGCTTTCTTT
CDR3 protein: CSASGRARGHTEAFF